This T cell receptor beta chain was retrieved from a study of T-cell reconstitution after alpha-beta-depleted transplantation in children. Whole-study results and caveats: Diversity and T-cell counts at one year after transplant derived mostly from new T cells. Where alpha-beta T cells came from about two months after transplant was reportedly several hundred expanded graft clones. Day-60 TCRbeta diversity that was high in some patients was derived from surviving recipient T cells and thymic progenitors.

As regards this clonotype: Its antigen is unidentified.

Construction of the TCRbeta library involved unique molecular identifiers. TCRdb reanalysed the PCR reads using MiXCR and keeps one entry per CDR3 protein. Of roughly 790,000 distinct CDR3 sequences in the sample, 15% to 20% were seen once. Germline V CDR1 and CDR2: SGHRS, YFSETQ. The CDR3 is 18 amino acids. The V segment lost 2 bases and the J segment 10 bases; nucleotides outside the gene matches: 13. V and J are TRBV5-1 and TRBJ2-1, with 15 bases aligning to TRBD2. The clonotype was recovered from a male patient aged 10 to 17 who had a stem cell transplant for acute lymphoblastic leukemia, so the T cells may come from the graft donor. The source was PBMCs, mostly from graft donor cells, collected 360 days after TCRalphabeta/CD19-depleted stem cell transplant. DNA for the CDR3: TGCGCCAGCAGCTTACACAAGGCCGGACTAGCGGGAGGGCCGGAGCAGTTCTTC. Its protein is CASSLHKAGLAGGPEQFF.